The sequence of this T cell receptor beta chain was determined in a study of blood T cell repertoires in COVID-19 (dated by TCRdb to 2019 to 2021). Looking at the study overall: Samples covering the acute and convalescent phases of COVID-19 were provided by collaborators in the United States, Italy and Spain. The material from the prospective study consisted of cDNA or gDNA derived from T cells, B-cell-depleted T cells, or PBMCs. The dataset comprised deeply sampled blood TCRbeta repertoires from subjects exposed to, actively infected with, or recovered from COVID-19. The repertoires were released in a freely available public database meant as a resource for research on the immune response to SARS-CoV-2. Samples came from the ongoing ImmuneRACE study (first 160 participants) plus 1,254 subjects from 6 global collaborators. Sample metadata almost always included a de-identified subject ID, COVID-19 status, age in years and sex. Where available, HLA class I and class II types were taken from metadata supplied by the sample provider and were not determined by assay-based typing. What the authors observed across the whole study: Clinical and demographic metadata were provided uncurated, with the amount varying by source and participant.

Enrolling through a virtual design, the prospective study's participants ranged in age from roughly 18 to 90 years and lived across 24 United States geographic areas. To assign participants to cohorts, the prospective study relied on clinical history that participants themselves reported in a screening survey and a study questionnaire. Recovered participants in ImmuneRACE Cohort 3 were defined by two consecutive negative NP/OP PCR tests, clearance by a healthcare professional, or resolution of symptoms. In the prospective study, mobile phlebotomists collected whole blood, serum and a nasopharyngeal or oropharyngeal swab from each participant. Participants in the prospective study had the option to provide additional blood draws and questionnaires over a roughly 2-month period. Before DNA extraction, blood samples from the prospective study were shipped at room temperature or frozen. A remark on this clone: Its antigen is currently not known. Nothing much larger sits one base from this clone, and base qualities are not available.

TCRbeta CDR3 regions were amplified from genomic DNA by means of the immunoSEQ Assay, a bias-controlled multiplex PCR. In the source study's methods: The number of nucleated cells in each sample was estimated by amplification of reference gene primers within the assay. To quantify the absolute abundance of each unique TCRbeta CDR3 rearrangement, sequence reads were collapsed and filtered. Productive Simpson clonality was computed per sample as the square root of Simpson's diversity index over productive rearrangements. This is the immuneACCESS table as TCRdb keeps it, with only in-frame sequences that have V and J called. A part of the clones is gone; compared with another copy, unresolved V genes explain less than half, and the rest is unexplained. V, J and clone size are those of that table, while D and trimming were read from the DNA. This sample has 150,000 to 200,000 clones in its table, and over 75% of those were observed once. The ten biggest clones cover 6.6% of the sample.

V is cut back by 3 bases and J by 4 bases, with 8 bases in the junction unmatched. The CDR1 and CDR2 encoded by the germline V gene are SGHRS and YFSETQ. The CDR3 spans 15 residues, from the cysteine through the phenylalanine. The kept DNA is CDR3 alone, 45 bases in frame from the first base. Sequenced sample: PBMCs or T cells enriched from blood (not recorded which). The origin of this receptor is a woman between 45 and 65 years old who had recovered from COVID-19. In this chain, TRBV5-1 is recombined with TRBJ2-3; 7 nucleotides in the junction match TRBD1. The DNA sequence reads TGCGCCAGCAGCTCGGGGACCGGGACAGCAGATACGCAGTATTTT. The encoded protein is CASSSGTGTADTQYF.